A selection of T cell receptor beta chains follows, all from one sample in a study of blood T cell repertoires in COVID-19. The method was immunoSEQ multiplex PCR; TCRdb's version includes in-frame clones alone and lacks a portion of them. This sample has roughly 180,000 clones, with 75% to 85% found just once. Sequenced: peripheral blood. These receptors came from a woman aged 55-70 years with COVID-19, enrolled during active disease. The CDR3 runs from the conserved cysteine through the conserved F or W. A D gene is named only where the DNA matches it firmly. Clone size, where shown, is once, few, many, or a class for clones that have expanded.

v_gene	j_gene	d_gene	abundance	CDR3aa	CDR3nt
TRBV4-3	TRBJ2-3	-	-	CASSQDRRGFGDTQYF	TGCGCCAGCAGCCAAGATCGGAGGGGATTTGGGGATACGCAGTATTTT
TRBV6-5	TRBJ1-1	TRBD1	few	CASSYSGQVNTEAFF	TGTGCCAGCAGTTATTCAGGACAGGTGAACACTGAAGCTTTCTTT
TRBV15	TRBJ2-5	TRBD1	-	CATSTRPWTGTQYF	TGTGCCACCAGCACCAGACCCTGGACAGGGACCCAGTACTTC
TRBV2	TRBJ2-1	TRBD2	-	CASRLAGGTNEQFF	TGTGCCAGCCGCCTAGCGGGGGGGACGAATGAGCAGTTCTTC
TRBV6-1	TRBJ2-7	TRBD1	-	CASSEQGADEQYF	TGTGCCAGCAGTGAACAGGGGGCCGACGAGCAGTACTTC
TRBV6-6	TRBJ2-2	TRBD1	-	CASSQGATGELFF	TGTGCCAGCAGTCAGGGGGCCACCGGGGAGCTGTTTTTT
TRBV18	TRBJ2-5	TRBD2	few	CASSPLRLAGEGVVETQYF	TGTGCCAGCTCACCACTTCGACTAGCGGGAGAGGGGGTAGTAGAGACCCAGTACTTC
TRBV2	TRBJ2-1	-	-	CASSEATVYNEQFF	TGTGCCAGCAGTGAAGCTACGGTGTACAATGAGCAGTTCTTC
TRBV3-1/TRBV3-2	TRBJ1-2	-	-	CASSPLRGSSYGYTF	TGTGCCAGCAGCCCCCTCAGGGGCTCTTCCTATGGCTACACCTTC
TRBV2	TRBJ2-1	TRBD1	-	CASSAQGAGWIEQFF	TGTGCCAGCAGCGCTCAGGGGGCTGGCTGGATAGAGCAGTTCTTC
TRBV25-1	TRBJ1-1	-	-	CASTRGLNTEAFF	TGTGCCAGCACCAGGGGCCTAAACACTGAAGCTTTCTTT